Shown below are 10 T cell receptor beta chains from a single sample sequenced in a study of cytomegalovirus exposure and HLA in healthy donors. 60 Vbeta and 13 Jbeta primers were used in PCR. The data were produced by immunoSEQ multiplex PCR, yet TCRdb's version contains in-frame clones alone and is incomplete. Here the sample spans about 150,000 clones, approximately 80% being singletons. The sample comprised PBMCs. These receptor sequences come from a woman in her forties in good health and CMV-seropositive.

The chain carries TRBV5-8 and TRBJ2-3, with TRBD1 matching 9 bases. This CDR3 has 16 residues. The V gene end was trimmed by 6 bases and the J gene end by 1 base; junction bases not matched to a gene: 9. Germline CDR1 and CDR2: SGHTS and YDEGEE. The DNA for the CDR3 is TGTGCCAGCACCCCCGGTTGGGACAGGGGCACAGATACGCAGTATTTT. This gives the protein CASTPGWDRGTDTQYF.

V usage is TRBV7-3 and J usage is TRBJ1-3, with D uncertain. CDR1 and CDR2 (germline): SGHTA, FQGTGA. CDR3 length equals 14 residues. Trimming stripped 2 bases from V and 4 bases from J, with 9 bases between. The CDR3 DNA reads as TGTGCCAGCAGCTTAGGAGAAGTCGGAAACACCATATATTTT. Translation: CASSLGEVGNTIYF.

This chain uses TRBV27 with TRBJ1-1, with D unclear. Trimming took off 3 bases at V and 4 bases at J, with 12 bases between the two ends. This CDR3 has 14 amino acids. Germline V gene lookup returns CDR1 MNHEY and CDR2 SMNVEV (reference sequence). In DNA, the CDR3 is TGTGCCAGCAGTTTTCTCCGGGAGACCACTGAAGCTTTCTTT. It codes for CASSFLRETTEAFF.

V is TRBV27 and J is TRBJ1-5; TRBD1 matches 9 bases. Germline V gene lookup returns CDR1 MNHEY and CDR2 SMNVEV (reference sequence). The CDR3 loop spans 16 amino acids. J lost 3 bases, V lost 5 bases, and 8 bases had no gene match. CDR3 residues: CASSPRTGAINQPQHF. In DNA form, the CDR3 reads TGTGCCAGCAGTCCAAGGACAGGGGCCATCAATCAGCCCCAGCATTTT.

This chain connects TRBV27 to TRBJ2-3; 8 bases align to TRBD2. This CDR3 has 15 amino acids. Losses at the gene ends were 8 bases for V and 0 bases for J; bases not matched to a gene: 7. Germline V gives CDR1 MNHEY, CDR2 SMNVEV (reference sequence). The CDR3 bases are TGTGCCAGCGGTAGCGGGACCTTTAGCACAGATACGCAGTATTTT. It is translated as CASGSGTFSTDTQYF.

The genes are TRBV5-5 and TRBJ2-7; D might be TRBD1 (6 bases). From germline, CDR1 is SGHKS and CDR2 YYEKEE (reference sequence). The V end lost 4 bases, the J end lost 0 bases, and 20 bases lay between the germline ends. There are 17 residues in the CDR3. The CDR3 here is CASSQMVTGYFSYEQYF. The CDR3 DNA follows: TGTGCCAGCAGCCAGATGGTGACAGGATACTTCTCCTACGAGCAGTACTTC.

V usage is TRBV10-3 and J usage is TRBJ2-1; 8 positions match TRBD1. Germline assignment: CDR1 ENHRY and CDR2 SYGVKD. This CDR3 is built from 14 residues. Losses at the gene ends were 11 bases for V and 8 bases for J; bases not matched to a gene: 14. Here the CDR3 reads CASRPGQAGHEQFF. The DNA for the CDR3 is TGTGCCTCAAGACCGGGACAGGCCGGTCATGAGCAGTTCTTC.

CDR3 sequence: CASSIPRLAGVGEQFF. The DNA of the CDR3 is TGTGCCAGTAGTATTCCTCGGCTAGCGGGAGTCGGTGAGCAGTTCTTC. This sequence joins TRBV19 and TRBJ2-1, with 10 nucleotides matching TRBD2. J gave up 9 bases and V 3 bases, and 11 bases lay outside the gene matches. CDR3 length equals 16 residues. Germline V gene data show CDR1 as LNHDA and CDR2 as SQIVND (reference sequence). The entire variable domain, with the rest obtained from reference TRBV19 and TRBJ2-1, is as follows: DGGITQSPKYLFRKEGQNVTLSCEQNLNHDAMYWYRQDPGQGLRLIYYSQIVNDFQKGDIAEGYSVSREKKESFPLTVTSAQKNPTAFYLCASSIPRLAGVGEQFFGPGTRLTVL.

This clone showed up just once. CDR3 sequence: CASSPRHSYNEQFF. CDR3 coding DNA: TGTGCCAGCAGCCCCCGACATAGCTACAATGAGCAGTTCTTC. The J gene is TRBJ2-1, the V gene TRBV9; no clear D. This CDR3 contains 14 residues. Germline-derived CDR1 and CDR2 are SGDLS and YYNGEE. The V end lost 4 bases, the J end lost 3 bases, and 11 bases lay between the germline ends.

This chain uses TRBV7-3 with TRBJ1-1, with TRBD1 as a possible D gene (5 bases). Trimming shortened V by 2 bases and J by 0 bases, and 10 bases separated the two germline ends. CDR3 size: 15 residues. Looked up from germline, CDR1 is SGHTA and CDR2 is FQGTGA. CDR3 bases: TGTGCCAGCAGCTTATCAGGGAGGGTGAACACTGAAGCTTTCTTT. Its protein product is CASSLSGRVNTEAFF.